This T cell receptor (beta chain) was profiled in a study of response to subunit inactivated influenza vaccine. About this clonotype: Its antigen remains unknown. An end of the junction differs from the germline gene, which may be a read error.

MiXCR, run by TCRdb on the RT-PCR reads, gives a single entry per CDR3 protein. Of just under 250,000 distinct CDR3 sequences listed, 12% are singletons. Study results and limitations: A suggestion made by the authors is that each seasonal influenza vaccination recruits few new T cells.

The CDR3 runs to 12 residues. Germline V gene data show CDR1 as SEHNR and CDR2 as FQNEAQ (reference sequence). The receptor's source is a man aged 45-65 years who received an inactivated influenza vaccine. Material: non-naive T cells sorted from PBMCs, obtained 14 to 15 days before vaccination. The V call is TRBV7-9, the J call TRBJ1-2; weak D call: TRBD1 (5 bases). The CDR3 coding sequence is TGCGCCGCAGGAGGGGCGCATTATGGCTACACCTTC. Amino acid sequence: CAAGGAHYGYTF.